The present T cell receptor beta chain was sequenced within a study of blood T cells in healthy people across ages. The CDR3 has 16 residues. Germline CDR1 reads MRHNA; CDR2 reads SNTAGT. As for this clonotype: An end of the junction differs from the germline gene, which may be a read error.

A second 7 to 11 cycle PCR used barcoded and J-beta primers. The template-switch adaptor was a 5' adaptor with 12 random nucleotides. It tagged each cDNA molecule. One entry per CDR3 protein results from TCRdb running MiXCR on the 5' RACE reads. The data hold hundreds of thousands of distinct CDR3 sequences, with around 32% observed a single time. The clonotype was recovered from an elderly woman in good health. Sample: blood. The chain is built from TRBV6-4 and TRBJ2-7, with D maybe TRBD2 (5 bases). The CDR3 DNA sequence: TGTGCCAGCAGGGACTCTCCCCCCGACTCGTTCTACGAGCAGTACTTC. This codes for CASRDSPPDSFYEQYF.